Listed below are T cell receptor beta chains from one sample, sequenced in a study of control samples from healthy donors and cancer patients. Some clones are missing from TCRdb's copy, which holds only in-frame ones; the method was immunoSEQ multiplex PCR. Among roughly 370,000 clones listed, around nine tenths were seen once. The source material was PBMCs. Receptor source: a man aged 35 to 55 with head and neck cancer. Both conserved end residues are part of each CDR3. A D gene is named only where the DNA matches it firmly. Expanded clones get a size class; other rows say once, few or many, or leave the size out.

TRBV28,.,TRBJ2-1,TRBD1,15,CASTRQGNLGNEQFF,TGTGCCAGCACCCGACAGGGGAACCTGGGCAATGAGCAGTTCTTC
TRBV7-3,few,TRBJ2-5,.,13,CASSLSSEETQYF,TGTGCCAGCAGCTTAAGTTCGGAGGAGACCCAGTACTTC
TRBV9,.,TRBJ1-6,.,14,CASSKQGRNSPLHF,TGTGCCAGCAGCAAACAGGGAAGGAATTCACCCCTCCACTTT
TRBV15,.,TRBJ1-5,.,16,CATSRDRGDGNQPQHF,TGTGCCACCAGCAGAGATCGCGGGGATGGGAATCAGCCCCAGCATTTT
TRBV28,.,TRBJ1-2,.,10,CASSNYGYTF,TGTGCCAGCAGTAACTATGGCTACACCTTC
TRBV7-3,.,TRBJ2-1,.,15,CASSPRVGGGNEQFF,TGTGCCAGCAGCCCTCGAGTGGGTGGGGGCAATGAGCAGTTCTTC
TRBV5-4,.,TRBJ2-1,.,13,CASSFGTYNEQFF,TGTGCCAGCAGCTTTGGGACTTACAATGAGCAGTTCTTC
TRBV12-5,.,TRBJ2-1,.,15,CASALTGSSYNEQFF,TGTGCTAGTGCCCTAACAGGGAGCTCCTACAATGAGCAGTTCTTC
TRBV3-1/TRBV3-2,few,TRBJ1-5,.,14,CASSQDMGNQPQHF,TGTGCCAGCAGCCAAGATATGGGAAATCAGCCCCAGCATTTT
TRBV18,.,TRBJ2-7,TRBD1,15,CASSPRTGNSYEQYF,TGTGCCAGCTCACCCAGGACAGGGAACTCCTACGAGCAGTACTTC
TRBV6-2/TRBV6-3,.,TRBJ1-1,.,11,CASSYQGEAFF,TGTGCCAGCAGTTACCAGGGGGAAGCTTTCTTT
TRBV11-3,.,TRBJ2-7,.,12,CASSKDGYEQYF,TGTGCCAGCAGTAAGGACGGCTACGAGCAGTACTTC
TRBV14,.,TRBJ2-7,.,13,CASSPYASYEQYF,TGTGCCAGCAGCCCGTACGCTTCCTACGAGCAGTACTTC
TRBV19,once,TRBJ1-1,.,15,CASRVQGSGDTEAFF,TGTGCCAGTAGAGTTCAGGGGAGTGGAGACACTGAAGCTTTCTTT
TRBV29-1,.,TRBJ2-7,.,14,CSVEEEGVRYEQYF,TGCAGCGTTGAAGAGGAGGGGGTTCGGTACGAGCAGTACTTC
TRBV5-4,.,TRBJ2-7,TRBD1,13,CASTTVRGSEQYF,TGTGCCAGCACGACGGTCAGGGGGAGCGAGCAGTACTTC
TRBV19,.,TRBJ2-7,TRBD2,15,CASSIVAGDPNEQYF,TGTGCCAGTAGTATAGTGGCGGGGGATCCCAACGAGCAGTACTTC
TRBV30,.,TRBJ2-1,.,15,CAWSPMGGPYNEQFF,TGTGCCTGGAGTCCGATGGGGGGCCCATACAATGAGCAGTTCTTC
TRBV9,.,TRBJ1-4,TRBD1,16,CASSDGGTGAMEKLFF,TGTGCCAGCAGCGACGGTGGGACAGGGGCGATGGAAAAACTGTTTTTT
TRBV28,.,TRBJ2-1,.,14,CASSPYKPYNEQFF,TGTGCCAGCAGCCCCTATAAACCATACAATGAGCAGTTCTTC
TRBV19,.,TRBJ1-1,.,14,CATRTSGGFTEAFF,TGTGCCACTAGGACGTCGGGGGGTTTCACTGAAGCTTTCTTT
TRBV9,.,TRBJ1-1,TRBD1,14,CASSSRQGPTEAFF,TGTGCCAGCAGCTCCCGACAGGGACCCACTGAAGCTTTCTTT
TRBV20-1,.,TRBJ2-7,TRBD1,11,CSAGGQGEQYF,TGCAGTGCAGGGGGCCAGGGAGAGCAGTACTTC
TRBV11-3,.,TRBJ2-5,.,15,CASSLGRGASETQYF,TGTGCCAGCAGCTTAGGACGCGGGGCGTCAGAGACCCAGTACTTC
TRBV9,.,TRBJ2-5,TRBD2,17,CASSPRLAGETWGTQYF,TGTGCCAGCAGCCCGCGACTAGCGGGGGAGACCTGGGGGACCCAGTACTTC
TRBV11-1,.,TRBJ1-1,.,14,CASSSIPEDTEAFF,TGTGCCAGCAGCTCTATTCCCGAGGACACTGAAGCTTTCTTT
TRBV19,.,TRBJ2-7,.,13,CASSIGQGGEQYF,TGTGCCAGTAGTATCGGCCAAGGCGGCGAGCAGTACTTC
TRBV2,once,TRBJ2-3,TRBD1,15,CASRRDRGSADTQYF,TGTGCCAGCAGACGGGACAGGGGGTCCGCAGATACGCAGTATTTT
TRBV7-7,once,TRBJ2-7,.,14,CASSLGMGVDEQYF,TGTGCTAGCAGCTTGGGGATGGGCGTCGACGAGCAGTACTTC
TRBV19,.,TRBJ1-1,TRBD1,14,CASSILTGGSEAFF,TGTGCCAGTAGTATCCTTACAGGGGGCTCTGAAGCTTTCTTT
TRBV6-2/TRBV6-3,.,TRBJ2-2,.,16,CASSYGPGRGSGELFF,TGTGCCAGCAGTTACGGGCCGGGCAGAGGGTCCGGGGAGCTGTTTTTT
TRBV11-2,.,TRBJ2-1,.,15,CASSLGGLPYNEQFF,TGTGCCAGCAGCCTCGGAGGGTTGCCCTACAATGAGCAGTTCTTC
TRBV27,once,TRBJ1-1,.,11,CASTGWGLAFF,TGTGCCAGCACCGGGTGGGGGCTAGCTTTCTTT
TRBV11-2,once,TRBJ1-1,TRBD1,15,CASSPGQGGNTEAFF,TGTGCCAGCAGCCCGGGACAGGGCGGGAACACTGAAGCTTTCTTT
TRBV25-1,.,TRBJ1-1,.,15,CASSELLSGGTEAFF,TGTGCCAGCAGTGAATTGTTAAGTGGGGGCACTGAAGCTTTCTTT
TRBV5-1,.,TRBJ1-1,TRBD1,14,CASRSTGTGFEAFF,TGCGCCAGCAGATCAACCGGGACAGGGTTTGAAGCTTTCTTT
TRBV19,.,TRBJ1-1,TRBD1,12,CASRQGAVRAFF,TGTGCCAGTAGACAGGGGGCGGTGAGAGCTTTCTTT
TRBV7-9,.,TRBJ2-7,.,15,CASSYRNSGAYEQYF,TGTGCCAGCAGCTACCGGAATAGCGGAGCCTACGAGCAGTACTTC
TRBV6-5,.,TRBJ2-7,TRBD2,15,CASSWRGAPAYEQYF,TGTGCCAGCAGTTGGCGGGGGGCGCCAGCCTACGAGCAGTACTTC
TRBV12-3/TRBV12-4,.,TRBJ1-2,.,12,CASGWANYGYTF,TGTGCCAGCGGCTGGGCTAACTATGGCTACACCTTC
TRBV2,.,TRBJ2-5,.,13,CAAHRTNQETQYF,TGTGCTGCCCATCGGACTAACCAAGAGACCCAGTACTTC
TRBV4-2,few,TRBJ1-5,.,14,CASSHSEGGQPQHF,TGTGCCAGCAGCCATTCAGAGGGCGGTCAGCCCCAGCATTTT
TRBV5-6,.,TRBJ2-5,.,13,CASSFGQQETQYF,TGTGCCAGCAGCTTTGGACAGCAAGAGACCCAGTACTTC
TRBV6-2/TRBV6-3,once,TRBJ2-7,TRBD2,15,CASSSAGAGGYEQYF,TGTGCCAGCAGTTCTGCGGGAGCGGGAGGATACGAGCAGTACTTC
TRBV28,once,TRBJ1-1,.,14,CASIERGINTEAFF,TGTGCCAGCATTGAGAGGGGCATTAACACTGAAGCTTTCTTT
TRBV5-6,many,TRBJ2-2,.,17,CASSLMAAPWGTGELFF,TGTGCCAGCAGCTTGATGGCAGCCCCCTGGGGCACCGGGGAGCTGTTTTTT
TRBV3-1/TRBV3-2,.,TRBJ2-7,.,11,CASSRVDEQYF,TGTGCCAGCAGCCGAGTAGACGAGCAGTACTTC
TRBV5-1,.,TRBJ2-1,TRBD2,15,CASRGASGKDNEQFF,TGCGCCAGCCGGGGAGCTAGCGGGAAGGACAATGAGCAGTTCTTC
TRBV9,.,TRBJ2-1,TRBD2,15,CASTTGTSGRVEQFF,TGTGCCAGCACCACCGGGACTAGCGGGAGGGTTGAGCAGTTCTTC
TRBV28,.,TRBJ1-5,TRBD1,18,CASSSGRTGMYSNQPQHF,TGTGCCAGCAGTTCCGGCCGGACAGGAATGTATAGCAATCAGCCCCAGCATTTT
TRBV6-2/TRBV6-3,once,TRBJ2-1,.,16,CASSYWGSSSYNEQFF,TGTGCCAGCAGTTACTGGGGCTCGAGCTCCTACAATGAGCAGTTCTTC
TRBV6-5,once,TRBJ1-2,TRBD1,13,CASRPTGVAGYTF,TGTGCCAGCAGACCAACAGGGGTGGCTGGCTACACCTTC
TRBV6-5,.,TRBJ2-3,TRBD2,11,CASSTSGTQYF,TGTGCCAGCAGTACTAGCGGTACGCAGTATTTT
TRBV25-1,.,TRBJ1-5,TRBD1,15,CASSGRTGENQPQHF,TGTGCCAGCAGTGGACGGACAGGGGAAAATCAGCCCCAGCATTTT
TRBV4-3,.,TRBJ2-6,.,18,CASSQDPGWVSGANVLTF,TGCGCCAGCAGCCAAGATCCGGGTTGGGTCTCTGGGGCCAACGTCCTGACTTTC
TRBV7-6,.,TRBJ1-4,.,14,CASREGGPNEKLFF,TGTGCCAGCAGGGAGGGGGGTCCTAATGAAAAACTGTTTTTT
TRBV10-3,.,TRBJ1-1,.,13,CAISDHRNTEAFF,TGTGCCATCAGTGATCACAGGAACACTGAAGCTTTCTTT